Sequencing of this T cell receptor (beta chain) was carried out in a study of blood T cells in healthy people across ages. Through a sample-barcoded 5' primer and a J-beta primer mix, a second PCR was run for roughly 6 to 11 cycles. Every cDNA was tagged by a template-switch adaptor with 12 random nucleotides. Every sample returned 2.5 million or more CDR3-containing paired-end reads. TCRdb used MiXCR to reprocess the 5' RACE reads, holding one entry per CDR3 protein. The table records about 640,000 distinct CDR3 sequences, approximately 50% of them present only once. The CDR3 runs 18 residues. The germline V gene has CDR1 LNHNV and CDR2 YYDKDF (reference sequence). Between the trimmed V and J ends, which lost 3 bases and 0 bases, there was a span of 19 bases.

Sequenced material: blood. The chain is built from TRBV15 and TRBJ2-3; D unclear. This sequence originates from a man aged 55 to 70 in good health. CDR3 protein: CATSRGPGGVTSTDTQYF. DNA for the CDR3: TGTGCCACCAGCAGGGGCCCTGGCGGTGTGACTAGCACAGATACGCAGTATTTT.